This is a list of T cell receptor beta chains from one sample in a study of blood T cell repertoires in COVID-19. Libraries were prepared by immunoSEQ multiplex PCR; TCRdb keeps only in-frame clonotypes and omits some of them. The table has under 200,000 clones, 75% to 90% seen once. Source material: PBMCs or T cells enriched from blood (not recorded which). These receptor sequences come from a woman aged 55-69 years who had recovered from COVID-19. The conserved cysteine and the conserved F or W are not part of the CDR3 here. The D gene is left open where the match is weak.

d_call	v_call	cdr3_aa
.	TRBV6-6	ASSHSGGGYT
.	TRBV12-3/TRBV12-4	ASTGGLGDEQF
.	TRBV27	ASSLSGGVNYGYT
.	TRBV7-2	ASSSQGYEQY
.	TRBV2	ASRQGLERNTIY
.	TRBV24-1	ATSDLRAGDTGELF
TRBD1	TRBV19	ASKQRQGVNEQY
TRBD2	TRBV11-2	ASSLVGRLAIDTQY
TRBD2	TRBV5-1	ASSLPGLAGGVTQY
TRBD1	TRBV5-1	ASSYGDRVLDGYT
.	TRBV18	ASSGTEESGNTIY
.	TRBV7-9	ASSLSGSTDTQY
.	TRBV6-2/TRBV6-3	ASSPSGRISGNTIY
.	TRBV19	ASTPTPGQWNTGELF
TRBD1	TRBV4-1	ASRSDRGASAF
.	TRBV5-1	ASSTGTLGTDTQY
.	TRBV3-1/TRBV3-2	ASSQWGDSYEQY
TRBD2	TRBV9	ASSEGRGDYTDTQY
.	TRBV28	ASSFAPGTGYT
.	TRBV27	ASSPVGGGTLETQY
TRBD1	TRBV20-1	SASRTGTGNTIY
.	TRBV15	ATSRVGGPAGELF
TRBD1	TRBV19	ASSRGTDTEAF
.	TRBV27	ASSSGGGGVKSYNSPLH
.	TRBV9	ASSESGRGTNEKLF
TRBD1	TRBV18	ASSPPGTGTNEQY
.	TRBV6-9	ASSYNDSYQPQH
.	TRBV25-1	ASSDEAYSGNTIY
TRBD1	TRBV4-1	ASSQGGTGFEKLF
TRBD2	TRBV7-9	ASSLSLIAGGPYNEQF
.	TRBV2	ASSEARGDTHRAF
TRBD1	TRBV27	ASSLFPGQGIEQY
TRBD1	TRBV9	ASSALLQGAGNTIY
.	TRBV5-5	ASSALRGDTEAF
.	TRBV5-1	ASSLKRNSWD
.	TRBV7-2	ASSLGRYRGYT
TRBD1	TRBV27	ASRADRAEQY
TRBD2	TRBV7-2	ASSPSLAGGGETQY
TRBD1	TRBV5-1	ASSLFWSGGNSPLH
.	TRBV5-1	ASSLSYNEQF
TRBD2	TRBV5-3	ARSSVGLASKTQY
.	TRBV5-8	ASSLEAGRSIGYT
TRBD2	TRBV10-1	ASREPGLAGVPDTQY